The T cell receptor (beta chain) under discussion was sequenced for a study of blood T cell repertoires in COVID-19. The protocol was immunoSEQ multiplex PCR, while the TCRdb copy is restricted to in-frame clones and leaves out a portion. The sample includes 200,000 or so clones, 88% of them seen just once. The V gene lost 5 bases and the J gene lost 5 bases, with 13 bases spanning the gap. The CDR3 sequence is 14 residues long. Germline assignment: CDR1 LGHNT and CDR2 FRNRAP. The specimen was PBMCs or T cells enriched from blood (not recorded which). The V and J genes are TRBV12-5 and TRBJ2-1; weak D call: TRBD2 (5 bases). The clonotype was recovered from a woman in her 30s who had recovered from COVID-19. CDR3 sequence reads: CASGPSAVDNEQFF. In DNA, the CDR3 is TGTGCTAGTGGTCCTTCAGCGGTCGACAATGAGCAGTTCTTC.